The 30 T cell receptor beta chains given below trace back to one sample, sequenced in a study of blood T cell repertoires in COVID-19. Profiling relied on immunoSEQ multiplex PCR, and the TCRdb table lists in-frame clones only, not all of them. This sample has under 250,000 clones, with 80% to 90% found just once. Sequencing used peripheral blood. The receptors originated from a man aged 60 to 69 with acute or convalescent COVID-19.

The chain links TRBV9 to TRBJ1-4, with D unclear. Trimming pared 1 base from V and 4 bases from J, leaving 11 bases between. Germline-derived CDR1 and CDR2 are SGDLS and YYNGEE. The CDR3 is made up of 15 amino acids. The CDR3 here is CASSVSGGINEKLFF. The CDR3 DNA sequence: TGTGCCAGCAGCGTATCGGGCGGGATTAATGAAAAACTGTTTTTT.

Here the CDR3 reads CASSETAGTTGELFF. DNA of the CDR3: TGTGCCAGCAGTGAAACGGCAGGAACCACCGGGGAGCTGTTTTTT. The rearrangement links TRBV6-1 to TRBJ2-2, with D unresolved. This CDR3 comprises 15 residues. Germline CDR1 MNHNS, CDR2 SASEGT. Trimming cost V 2 bases and J 4 bases, with 11 bases left between them.

V is TRBV28 and J is TRBJ1-4; D unresolved. The CDR3 sequence is 11 residues long. V was clipped by 6 bases and J by 5 bases, with 4 bases between them. The V gene's germline CDR1 is MDHEN and CDR2 SYDVKM. The CDR3 loop is CASRANEKLFF. CDR3 DNA sequence: TGTGCCAGCAGAGCAAATGAAAAACTGTTTTTT.

V usage is TRBV27 and J usage is TRBJ2-2; D is uncertain. V lost 8 bases to trimming and J lost 7 bases, with 14 bases between them. Per the germline V gene, CDR1 is MNHEY and CDR2 is SMNVEV (reference sequence). The CDR3 has 13 amino acids. CDR3 nucleotides: TGTGCCAGCCGGTCGCAGCCTAGCGGGGAGCTGTTTTTT. This gives the protein CASRSQPSGELFF.

This clone appeared a few times. The chain couples TRBV9 to TRBJ2-7; possibly TRBD2 for D (5 bases). The CDR3 length is 14 residues. Germline V gene lookup returns CDR1 SGDLS and CDR2 YYNGEE. Trimming shortened V by 4 bases and J by 3 bases, and 14 bases separated the two germline ends. The CDR3 DNA reads TGTGCCAGCAGCCCCCGGGGTTACCTCTACGAGCAGTACTTC. Encoded protein: CASSPRGYLYEQYF.

The chain uses TRBV4-1 and TRBJ2-7, with a weak D call TRBD1 (6 bases). V lost 0 bases and J 6 bases, leaving 18 bases between the germline ends. This CDR3 region has 16 residues. Germline V CDR1 and CDR2: MGHRA, YSYEKL. CDR3 DNA sequence: TGCGCCAGCAGCCAAGATAGCGCAGGGGCGTTCACCGAGCAGTACTTC. Translation: CASSQDSAGAFTEQYF.

This clone was seen only once. This rearrangement joins TRBV5-5 to TRBJ1-5; tentative D call: TRBD1 (6 bases). The CDR3 sequence is 15 residues long. Trimming shortened V by 4 bases and J by 0 bases, and 11 bases separated the two germline ends. Per the germline V gene, CDR1 is SGHKS and CDR2 is YYEKEE (reference sequence). CDR3 coding DNA: TGTGCCAGCAGCCTCAACAGGGCTAGCAATCAGCCCCAGCATTTT. Translation gives CASSLNRASNQPQHF.

CDR3 region: CASSATGGGYGYTF. The CDR3, as DNA: TGTGCCAGCAGTGCGACAGGGGGCGGATATGGCTACACCTTC. This chain joins TRBV2 and TRBJ1-2; TRBD1 aligns across 10 bases. The trim removed 4 bases at V and 5 bases at J, leaving 4 bases unmatched. This CDR3 is 14 amino acids long. Germline V lookup: CDR1 SNHLY, CDR2 FYNNEI.

The CDR3 DNA sequence: TGTGCCAGCAGCCCGCCGGGCGGGAGGCTCTACGAGCAGTACTTC. This codes for CASSPPGGRLYEQYF. The chain is built from TRBV7-9 and TRBJ2-7; the match to TRBD2 covers 8 bases. Trimming took 5 bases from V and 3 from J; bases not matched to a gene: 9. Germline assignment: CDR1 SEHNR and CDR2 FQNEAQ (reference sequence). The CDR3 totals 15 residues.

This chain uses TRBV11-2 with TRBJ2-2, with D hard to call. The CDR3 consists of 14 residues. The germline V gene has CDR1 SGHAT and CDR2 FQNNGV. Trimming took off 4 bases at V and 4 bases at J, with 10 bases between the two ends. CDR3 in amino acids: CASSSSRVTGELFF. As DNA, the CDR3 is TGTGCCAGCAGCTCATCCCGGGTCACCGGGGAGCTGTTTTTT. Looking up the rest from reference TRBV11-2 and TRBJ2-2 gives the full variable domain: EAGVAQSPRYKIIEKRQSVAFWCNPISGHATLYWYQQILGQGPKLLIQFQNNGVVDDSQLPKDRFSAERLKGVDSTLKIQPAKLEDSAVYLCASSSSRVTGELFFGEGSRLTVL.

This clone was found a few times. The chain joins TRBV23-1 to TRBJ2-7; TRBD2 might be the D (5 bases). TRBV23-1 is identified as an open reading frame with a role that is uncertain. This CDR3 is 13 amino acids long. Trimming pared 4 bases from V and 3 bases from J, leaving 10 bases between. CDR3 coding DNA: TGCGCCAGCAGTCTTCAAGCGGTCTACGAGCAGTACTTC. Protein product: CASSLQAVYEQYF.

This CDR3 is CASSQGLANEKLFF. DNA for the CDR3: TGTGCCAGCAGTCAGGGATTGGCTAATGAAAAACTGTTTTTT. The genes are TRBV28 and TRBJ1-4; possibly TRBD1 for D (5 bases). CDR3 length: 14 residues. V shed 5 bases and J shed 3 bases, with 10 bases lying between them. Germline V lookup: CDR1 MDHEN, CDR2 SYDVKM. The full variable domain, in which reference TRBV28 and TRBJ1-4 provide the parts outside the CDR3, is DVKVTQSSRYLVKRTGEKVFLECVQDMDHENMFWYRQDPGLGLRLIYFSYDVKMKEKGDIPEGYSVSREKKERFSLILESASTNQTSMYLCASSQGLANEKLFFGSGTQLSVL.

Details on this clone: Other DNA variants within this sample encode the same CDR3. The chain employs TRBV28 and TRBJ2-7; 8 nucleotides agree with TRBD2. J lost 1 base, V lost 6 bases, and 8 bases had no gene match. The CDR3 loop spans 15 amino acids. Germline values: CDR1 MDHEN, CDR2 SYDVKM. CDR3 loop: CASSLLAGLSYEQYF. CDR3 in DNA: TGTGCCAGCAGCCTCCTAGCGGGCCTTTCCTACGAGCAGTACTTC.

This chain uses TRBV28 with TRBJ2-7; TRBD1 is a possible D gene (6 bases). There are 15 residues in the CDR3. Germline loops: CDR1 MDHEN, CDR2 SYDVKM. Trimming pared 6 bases from V and 6 bases from J, leaving 21 bases between. The CDR3 region has the DNA TGTGCCAGCAGCCCCCCAGGGGATTTTCTGGGCGAGCAGTACTTC. Translation gives CASSPPGDFLGEQYF.

The gene calls are TRBV27 and TRBJ2-7; 14 nucleotides match TRBD2. The J segment lost 0 bases and the V segment lost 5 bases, leaving 6 bases of the junction unmatched. Germline CDR1 is MNHEY and CDR2 is SMNVEV (reference sequence). The CDR3 covers 17 residues. Here the CDR3 DNA reads TGTGCCAGCAGTACGGGACTAGCGGGAGTTTACTCCTACGAGCAGTACTTC. Its translation is CASSTGLAGVYSYEQYF.

The gene calls are TRBV21-1 and TRBJ2-5; the table's D call TRBD2 went unverified against the DNA. TRBV21-1 is a pseudogene locus. The CDR3 runs 13 residues. The chain's CDR3 is CARRASGGETQYF. CDR3 in DNA: TGTGCCCGGAGGGCTAGCGGTGGAGAGACCCAGTACTTC.

CDR3 coding DNA: TGTGCCAGCAGCTTCCCCGGGGAAGAGACCCAGTACTTC. Translated, it gives CASSFPGEETQYF. The chain joins TRBV11-2 to TRBJ2-5; tentatively, D is TRBD2 (5 bases). The CDR3 is 13 amino acids. CDR1 SGHAT and CDR2 FQNNGV come from the germline V gene. Trimming removed 3 bases from V and 3 bases from J, with 8 bases in between.

This clone has just a few counts. This chain joins TRBV28 and TRBJ2-7; 9 bases align to TRBD1. The CDR3 loop spans 17 amino acids. CDR1 MDHEN and CDR2 SYDVKM come from the germline V gene. With V trimmed by 5 bases and J by 4 bases, 15 bases remained unmatched. In DNA form, the CDR3 reads TGTGCCAGCAGTACCTCCGGGACAGGGATTCGGGATTACGAGCAGTACTTC. This sequence encodes CASSTSGTGIRDYEQYF.

The chain links TRBV19 to TRBJ1-2, with TRBD1 matching over 7 bases. This CDR3 spans 13 amino acids. Germline V gives CDR1 LNHDA, CDR2 SQIVND (reference sequence). Trimming at V came to 4 bases and at J to 14 bases, leaving 13 bases not matched to a gene. CDR3 loop: CASSTTGVFNLTF. For the CDR3, the DNA is TGTGCCAGTAGTACTACAGGGGTGTTCAACCTTACCTTC.

The rearrangement uses TRBV4-2 and TRBJ2-5; possibly TRBD2 for D (5 bases). Trimming took 0 bases from V and 2 from J, leaving 16 bases between them. CDR1 is LGHNA, CDR2 YNFKEQ, per germline. CDR3 length equals 17 residues. The CDR3 nucleotides are TGTGCCAGCAGCCAAGAGTGGATACCGACGGGACAAGAGACCCAGTACTTC. It specifies CASSQEWIPTGQETQYF.

The V gene is TRBV2, the J gene TRBJ2-7; maybe TRBD1 (7 bases). Germline CDR1 is SNHLY and CDR2 is FYNNEI. The V and J ends lost 4 bases and 2 bases respectively, with 15 bases between them. The CDR3 is made up of 15 amino acids. CDR3: CASSGRDSHAYEQYF. In DNA, the CDR3 is TGTGCCAGCAGTGGGCGGGACAGCCATGCCTACGAGCAGTACTTC.

The chain uses TRBV9 and TRBJ2-2; 7 bases map to TRBD1. Germline trimming cut 2 bases from V and 6 bases from J; bases unmatched to any gene: 4. Germline V gene sequence: CDR1 SGDLS, CDR2 YYNGEE. This CDR3 contains 14 residues. The CDR3 reads CASSVTGSPGELFF. The CDR3 DNA sequence: TGTGCCAGCAGCGTGACAGGGAGTCCCGGGGAGCTGTTTTTT.

This sequence joins TRBV27 and TRBJ2-7; 12 nucleotides agree with TRBD2. This CDR3 spans 16 amino acids. J was trimmed by 2 bases and V by 5 bases; bases with no gene match: 7. Germline assignment: CDR1 MNHEY and CDR2 SMNVEV (reference sequence). The CDR3 loop is CASSARTSGVPYEQYF. The CDR3 bases are TGTGCCAGCAGTGCCAGGACTAGCGGGGTTCCCTACGAGCAGTACTTC.

The chain joins TRBV5-1 to TRBJ2-1; D unresolved. The V gene's germline CDR1 is SGHRS and CDR2 YFSETQ. The CDR3 length is 14 residues. V lost 0 bases to trimming and J lost 2 bases, with 6 bases between them. CDR3 residues: CASSLGQAYNEQFF. Here the CDR3 DNA reads TGCGCCAGCAGCTTGGGGCAAGCCTACAATGAGCAGTTCTTC.

The V gene is TRBV6-5, the J gene TRBJ2-3; 9 bases match TRBD1. The germline gives CDR1 MNHEY, CDR2 SVGAGI. This CDR3 is built from 14 residues. Losses at the gene ends were 11 bases for V and 3 bases for J; bases not matched to a gene: 9. Written as DNA, the CDR3 is TGTGCCCGAATTCCGGGACAGGGTACAGATACGCAGTATTTT. Protein sequence: CARIPGQGTDTQYF.

This clone has only one observation. The genes are TRBV5-1 and TRBJ2-6; D might be TRBD2 (5 bases). Germline V CDR1 and CDR2: SGHRS, YFSETQ. The V and J ends lost 4 bases and 2 bases respectively, with 10 bases between them. The CDR3 has 15 amino acids. The CDR3 DNA sequence: TGCGCCAGCAGCCTGTCCGGGACTGGGGCCAACGTCCTGACTTTC. It translates to CASSLSGTGANVLTF.

The chain employs TRBV2 and TRBJ2-4; tentative D call: TRBD2 (6 bases). This CDR3 is 15 amino acids long. With 0 bases removed from V and 3 bases from J, the gap between germline ends came to 9 bases. CDR1 and CDR2 from the germline V gene are SNHLY and FYNNEI. This CDR3 is CASSEAAGGKNIQYF. CDR3 DNA sequence: TGTGCCAGCAGTGAAGCCGCCGGGGGCAAAAACATTCAGTACTTC.

The gene calls are TRBV28 and TRBJ1-2; TRBD1 matches 7 bases. The V and J ends lost 6 bases and 5 bases, in that order; junction bases with no gene match: 3. Germline values: CDR1 MDHEN, CDR2 SYDVKM. This CDR3 has 12 residues. The CDR3 region is CASRGTAYGYTF. The CDR3 nucleotides are TGTGCCAGCAGGGGGACAGCTTATGGCTACACCTTC.

V gene TRBV3-1 (or the pseudogene TRBV3-2) combines with J gene TRBJ1-3; tentatively, D is TRBD1 (5 bases). Germline assignment: CDR1 LGHDT and CDR2 YNNKEL (reference sequence). The CDR3 is made up of 16 amino acids. The germline V and J ends were trimmed by 0 bases and 6 bases, with 15 bases remaining between them. CDR3 in DNA: TGTGCCAGCAGCCAAGATTATTCAGGGATTGAAAACACCATATATTTT. Its protein product is CASSQDYSGIENTIYF.

The chain links TRBV5-1 to TRBJ2-1, with 7 positions matching TRBD2. The CDR3 consists of 15 residues. From germline, CDR1 is SGHRS and CDR2 YFSETQ. V shed 4 bases and J 5 bases; nucleotides not matched to a gene: 9. The CDR3 loop reads CASSQAGSGHNEQFF. The CDR3 coding sequence is TGCGCCAGCAGCCAAGCGGGGTCGGGCCACAATGAGCAGTTCTTC.